These 29 T cell receptor beta chains originate from one sample sequenced in a study of follicular helper T cells after annual influenza vaccination. The time point denotes: 2014-2015 season, pre-vaccination. Here immunoSEQ multiplex PCR was the method, and the copy in TCRdb shows in-frame clones only, minus some. The data contain over 25,000 clones, more than 80% of them singletons. Sample: CXCR5+ CD38- circulating T follicular helper cells from blood, taken on the day of influenza vaccination. The subset: circulating Tfh, non-naive CD4+CXCR5+PD-1+ (ICOS+CD38+ or ICOS-CD38-). The receptors originated from an adult who received the influenza vaccine.

This sequence joins TRBV27 and TRBJ1-5; TRBD1 might be the D (5 bases). V was cut by 10 bases and J by 7 bases, with 17 bases left in between. The CDR3 is 13 amino acids. Germline assignment: CDR1 MNHEY and CDR2 SMNVEV (reference sequence). In DNA form, the CDR3 reads TGTGCCACCAGCGGGGGAGGGAGCCAGCCCCAGCATTTT. Amino acid sequence: CATSGGGSQPQHF.

CDR3 protein: CASSWDREGEQFF. Here the CDR3 DNA reads TGTGCCAGCAGTTGGGACAGGGAGGGTGAGCAGTTCTTC. The rearrangement joins TRBV27 to TRBJ2-1; 9 bases are shared with TRBD1. V trimming: 4 bases; J trimming: 9 bases; junction bases outside the gene matches: 4. Germline CDR1 and CDR2: MNHEY and SMNVEV (reference sequence). The length of the CDR3 is 13 residues.

The V gene is TRBV15, the J gene TRBJ2-2; 12 bases line up with TRBD2. J was trimmed by 4 bases and V by 0 bases; bases with no gene match: 9. Germline V gene lookup returns CDR1 LNHNV and CDR2 YYDKDF (reference sequence). The CDR3 consists of 19 residues. The CDR3 region is CATSRDLASGRASTGELFF. In DNA, the CDR3 is TGTGCCACCAGCAGAGATTTGGCTAGCGGGAGGGCGTCCACCGGGGAGCTGTTTTTT.

A remark on this clone: Since no conserved phenylalanine or tryptophan closes the CDR3, a read error is the likely cause. This chain joins TRBV9 and TRBJ2-4; perhaps TRBD1 as D (6 bases). The V gene lost 0 bases and the J gene lost 1 base, with 14 bases spanning the gap. The CDR3 is made up of 17 amino acids. In germline, CDR1 is SGDLS, CDR2 YYNGEE. This chain's CDR3 is CASSVVYPGVAKNIQYL. The CDR3 nucleotides read TGTGCCAGCAGCGTAGTATATCCAGGGGTGGCCAAAAACATTCAGTACCTC.

This chain links TRBV6-6 with TRBJ1-1; D remains ambiguous. The germline V and J ends were trimmed by 7 bases and 0 bases, with 9 bases remaining between them. CDR3 size: 13 residues. Germline loops: CDR1 MNHNY, CDR2 SVGAGI (reference sequence). The CDR3 sequence is CASIFRVNTEAFF. CDR3 bases: TGTGCCAGCATATTTCGGGTGAACACTGAAGCTTTCTTT.

The rearrangement links TRBV7-5 to TRBJ1-5; whether TRBD1, the table's D call, matches the DNA was not checked. TRBV7-5 is noted as a pseudogene. This CDR3 region has 11 residues. The CDR3 loop is CARSSRDRGFW. The CDR3 DNA follows: TGTGCCAGAAGCTCCCGGGACAGGGGGTTCTGG.

The chain employs TRBV10-3 and TRBJ2-2, with D unclear. Looked up from germline, CDR1 is ENHRY and CDR2 is SYGVKD. The ends were cut back, 2 bases at V and 3 bases at J, with 13 bases in the middle. The CDR3 is made up of 16 amino acids. The CDR3 DNA is TGTGCCATCAGTGAGACAGCCGCCGACGACACCGGGGAGCTGTTTTTT. This codes for CAISETAADDTGELFF.

J is TRBJ1-2 and V is TRBV2; 7 positions match TRBD1. The CDR3 totals 13 residues. CDR1 is SNHLY and CDR2 is FYNNEI in the germline V gene. Germline trimming cut 6 bases from V and 1 base from J; bases unmatched to any gene: 2. CDR3 protein: CASRRDSNYGYTF. The CDR3 DNA is TGTGCCAGCAGGAGGGACAGTAACTATGGCTACACCTTC. Using reference TRBV2 and TRBJ1-2 for the parts outside the CDR3, the full variable domain is EPEVTQTPSHQVTQMGQEVILRCVPISNHLYFYWYRQILGQKVEFLVSFYNNEISEKSEIFDDQFSVERPDGSNFTLKIRSTKLEDSAMYFCASRRDSNYGYTFGSGTRLTVV.

V usage is TRBV9 and J usage is TRBJ2-6; perhaps TRBD1 as D (6 bases). Germline values: CDR1 SGDLS, CDR2 YYNGEE. The CDR3 totals 15 residues. V lost 4 bases and J lost 7, with 15 bases in between. CDR3 loop: CASSLTQGVANVLTF. CDR3 coding DNA: TGTGCCAGCAGCCTCACACAGGGAGTTGCCAACGTCCTGACTTTC.

The sample holds a few counts of this clone. The gene calls are TRBV19 and TRBJ1-3, with 7 positions matching TRBD1. Germline trimming cut 9 bases from V and 4 bases from J; bases unmatched to any gene: 9. The V gene's germline CDR1 is LNHDA and CDR2 SQIVND (reference sequence). The CDR3 is 14 residues long. For the CDR3, the DNA is TGTGCCAGATACAGGGGTGGTTTCGGAAACACCATATATTTT. Its translation: CARYRGGFGNTIYF.

This chain uses TRBV5-1 with TRBJ1-2, with D perhaps matching TRBD1 (6 bases). CDR3 length: 13 residues. Per germline, CDR1 SGHRS and CDR2 YFSETQ. The V and J ends lost 0 bases and 6 bases respectively, with 9 bases between them. The CDR3 DNA is TGCGCCAGCAGCTTGGTGGCAGGGGATGGCTACACCTTC. Amino acids: CASSLVAGDGYTF.

This chain joins TRBV28 and TRBJ2-5; D is possibly TRBD2 (5 bases). Trimming left V 5 bases short and J 0 bases short, with 13 bases between. There are 15 residues in the CDR3. Germline V gene sequence: CDR1 MDHEN, CDR2 SYDVKM. The CDR3 reads CASSGLTRYQETQYF. In nucleotides, the CDR3 is TGTGCCAGCAGTGGACTTACTAGGTACCAAGAGACCCAGTACTTC.

The V and J genes are TRBV5-1 and TRBJ1-4, with 7 bases fitting TRBD1. The CDR3 totals 15 residues. The V segment lost 3 bases and the J segment 8 bases; nucleotides outside the gene matches: 10. Germline V lookup: CDR1 SGHRS, CDR2 YFSETQ. The CDR3 reads CASSSTTGRKEKLFF. DNA of the CDR3: TGCGCCAGCAGCTCCACGACAGGGAGGAAGGAAAAACTGTTTTTT.

The chain has TRBV10-3 and TRBJ2-2, with a possible D match to TRBD2 (5 bases). This CDR3 has 14 amino acids. V lost 6 bases to trimming and J lost 1 base, with 9 bases between them. Germline lookup yields CDR1 ENHRY and CDR2 SYGVKD. Here the CDR3 DNA reads TGTGCCATCAGCCGGGAACAGAACACCGGGGAGCTGTTTTTT. Protein sequence: CAISREQNTGELFF.

J is TRBJ1-1 and V is TRBV5-1; TRBD1 aligns across 10 bases. V shed 3 bases and J 8 bases; nucleotides not matched to a gene: 7. This CDR3 has 14 amino acids. Germline values: CDR1 SGHRS, CDR2 YFSETQ. The CDR3 DNA reads TGCGCCAGCAGCTCGGGACAGGGGTCTAGGGAAGCTTTCTTT. Encoded protein: CASSSGQGSREAFF.

The genes are TRBV9 and TRBJ2-2; 8 bases align to TRBD2. V lost 7 bases and J lost 2; bases outside the gene matches: 4. The V gene's germline CDR1 is SGDLS and CDR2 YYNGEE. The CDR3 has 14 residues. The CDR3 loop is CASERGPNTGELFF. CDR3 bases: TGTGCCAGCGAGCGGGGGCCCAACACCGGGGAGCTGTTTTTT.

The V call is TRBV28, the J call TRBJ1-2; possible D gene TRBD1, 5 bases. CDR1 and CDR2 (germline): MDHEN, SYDVKM. This CDR3 is 13 amino acids long. With 8 bases removed from V and 6 bases from J, the gap between germline ends came to 16 bases. The CDR3 sequence: CASSDYRRDGYTF. Here the CDR3 DNA reads TGTGCCAGCTCCGATTACCGCAGGGATGGCTACACCTTC.

The rearrangement uses TRBV11-2 and TRBJ2-1, with 8 positions matching TRBD2. The germline gives CDR1 SGHAT, CDR2 FQNNGV. This CDR3 comprises 14 residues. With 6 bases clipped from V and 7 bases from J, the junction kept 8 bases outside the gene matches. CDR3 protein: CASSSGTGRNEQFF. DNA of the CDR3: TGTGCCAGCAGTAGCGGGACCGGGCGAAATGAGCAGTTCTTC. The full variable domain, its missing parts supplied by reference TRBV11-2 and TRBJ2-1, is EAGVAQSPRYKIIEKRQSVAFWCNPISGHATLYWYQQILGQGPKLLIQFQNNGVVDDSQLPKDRFSAERLKGVDSTLKIQPAKLEDSAVYLCASSSGTGRNEQFFGPGTRLTVL.

This chain joins TRBV11-3 and TRBJ2-2, with TRBD1 matching 8 bases. The CDR3 has 16 amino acids. CDR1 SGHNT and CDR2 YENEEA come from the germline V gene. J gave up 7 bases and V 1 base, and 8 bases lay outside the gene matches. The CDR3 is CASSLVGQGVLGELFF. CDR3 DNA: TGTGCCAGCAGCTTAGTAGGACAGGGTGTACTCGGGGAGCTGTTTTTT.

The V gene is TRBV11-2, the J gene TRBJ2-7; 7 nucleotides line up with TRBD1. V lost 5 bases, J lost 2 bases, and 6 bases stayed unmatched. The CDR3 contains 14 residues. Germline values: CDR1 SGHAT, CDR2 FQNNGV. The CDR3 sequence: CASSTWDSAYEQYF. CDR3 coding DNA: TGTGCCAGCAGCACCTGGGACAGCGCCTACGAGCAGTACTTC.

The genes are TRBV30 and TRBJ1-5; maybe TRBD1 (6 bases). Germline V gives CDR1 GTSNPN, CDR2 SVGIG (reference sequence). Trimming took 1 base from V and 5 from J, leaving 9 bases between them. This CDR3 is built from 13 residues. DNA of the CDR3: TGTGCCTGGAGTGGGACAGCCTATCAGCCCCAGCATTTT. Its translation: CAWSGTAYQPQHF.

This chain joins TRBV30 and TRBJ1-5, with TRBD1 matching 9 bases. V dropped 2 bases and J dropped 5; count of bases not matched to a gene: 4. Germline CDR1 is GTSNPN and CDR2 is SVGIG (reference sequence). The CDR3 is 14 amino acids. The CDR3 nucleotides are TGTGCCTGGAGTCCCGGACAGGGGTATCAGCCCCAGCATTTT. It yields the protein CAWSPGQGYQPQHF.

The CDR3 sequence is CASSADRRSSYEQYF. CDR3 nucleotides: TGTGCCAGCAGCGCGGACAGGCGGAGCTCCTACGAGCAGTACTTC. The chain joins TRBV5-4 to TRBJ2-7; 7 nucleotides agree with TRBD1. The germline V gene has CDR1 SGHNT and CDR2 YYREEE (reference sequence). The CDR3 loop spans 15 amino acids. V lost 4 bases, J lost 0 bases, and 7 bases stayed unmatched.

The CDR3 DNA reads TGTGCCAGCAGTGAGGGGGCGGGAGGGTTGGATGAGCAGTTCTTC. The encoded protein is CASSEGAGGLDEQFF. The chain employs TRBV2 and TRBJ2-1; 9 bases fit TRBD2. The V gene's germline CDR1 is SNHLY and CDR2 FYNNEI. V was pared by 3 bases and J by 8 bases, with 8 bases of the junction left unmatched. This CDR3 is built from 15 residues. Based on the CDR3 plus reference TRBV2 and TRBJ2-1, the full variable domain is EPEVTQTPSHQVTQMGQEVILRCVPISNHLYFYWYRQILGQKVEFLVSFYNNEISEKSEIFDDQFSVERPDGSNFTLKIRSTKLEDSAMYFCASSEGAGGLDEQFFGPGTRLTVL.

The gene calls are TRBV30 and TRBJ1-6; D remains ambiguous. Germline V gene lookup returns CDR1 GTSNPN and CDR2 SVGIG (reference sequence). Trimming removed 8 bases from V and 7 bases from J, with 15 bases in between. The CDR3 length is 13 residues. The chain's CDR3 is CARSPGWNSPLHF. DNA for the CDR3: TGTGCCCGATCGCCGGGATGGAATTCACCCCTCCACTTT.

CDR3 sequence (DNA): TGTGCCAGTAGTCCCATGGTCGGGGACACTGAAGCTTTCTTT. This translates into CASSPMVGDTEAFF. V is TRBV19 and J is TRBJ1-1; no clear D. Germline CDR1 LNHDA, CDR2 SQIVND (reference sequence). The ends were cut back, 5 bases at V and 3 bases at J, with 13 bases in the middle. This CDR3 comprises 14 residues.

This chain links TRBV5-1 with TRBJ1-4, with 8 nucleotides matching TRBD1. The CDR3 has 15 residues. V dropped 4 bases and J dropped 5; count of bases not matched to a gene: 7. Germline values: CDR1 SGHRS, CDR2 YFSETQ. CDR3 coding DNA: TGCGCCAGCAGCGTAGGACAGGGAAGGAATGAAAAACTGTTTTTT. Translated, it gives CASSVGQGRNEKLFF.

The rearrangement links TRBV19 to TRBJ2-5, with TRBD2 identical over 14 bases. The CDR3 has 16 amino acids. The V gene's germline CDR1 is LNHDA and CDR2 SQIVND (reference sequence). Trimming at V came to 4 bases and at J to 5 bases, leaving 6 bases not matched to a gene. CDR3 sequence (DNA): TGTGCCAGTAGTAGAGGACTAGCGGGGGGCGGGGAGACCCAGTACTTC. Translated: CASSRGLAGGGETQYF. Full variable domain (rest looked up from reference TRBV19 and TRBJ2-5): DGGITQSPKYLFRKEGQNVTLSCEQNLNHDAMYWYRQDPGQGLRLIYYSQIVNDFQKGDIAEGYSVSREKKESFPLTVTSAQKNPTAFYLCASSRGLAGGGETQYFGPGTRLLVL.

This chain uses TRBV2 with TRBJ1-4, with 7 bases matching TRBD1. The V gene end was trimmed by 6 bases and the J gene end by 3 bases; junction bases not matched to a gene: 13. CDR3 size: 17 residues. Germline-derived CDR1 and CDR2 are SNHLY and FYNNEI. The CDR3 DNA reads as TGTGCCAGCAGGGGGATTCCCACAGGGGCAGCTAATGAAAAACTGTTTTTT. Its protein product is CASRGIPTGAANEKLFF.